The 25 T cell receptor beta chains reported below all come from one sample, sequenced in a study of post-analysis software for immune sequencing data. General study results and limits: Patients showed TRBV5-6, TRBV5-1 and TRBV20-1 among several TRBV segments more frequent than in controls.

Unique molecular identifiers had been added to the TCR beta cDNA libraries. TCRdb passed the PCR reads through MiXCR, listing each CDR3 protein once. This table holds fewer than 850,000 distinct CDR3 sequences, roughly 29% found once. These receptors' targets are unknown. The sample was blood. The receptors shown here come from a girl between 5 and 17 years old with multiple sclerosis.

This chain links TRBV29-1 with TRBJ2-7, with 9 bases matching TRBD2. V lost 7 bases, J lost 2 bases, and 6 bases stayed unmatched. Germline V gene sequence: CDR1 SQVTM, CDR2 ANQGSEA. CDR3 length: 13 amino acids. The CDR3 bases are TGCAGCGCTCGAGCGGGAGGAGCCTACGAGCAGTACTTC. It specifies CSARAGGAYEQYF.

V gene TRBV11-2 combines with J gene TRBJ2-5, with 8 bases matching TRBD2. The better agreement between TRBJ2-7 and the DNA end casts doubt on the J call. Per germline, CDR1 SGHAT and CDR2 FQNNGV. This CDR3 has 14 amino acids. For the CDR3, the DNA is TGTGCCAACAGTCATATAGCGGGGCTCGGCGAGCAGTACTTC. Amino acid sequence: CANSHIAGLGEQYF.

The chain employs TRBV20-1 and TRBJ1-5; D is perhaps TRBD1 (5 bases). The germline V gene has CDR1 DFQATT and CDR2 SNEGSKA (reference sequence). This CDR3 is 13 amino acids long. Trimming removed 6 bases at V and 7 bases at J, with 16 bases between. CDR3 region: CSADGRGEQPQHF. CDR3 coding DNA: TGCAGTGCAGATGGACGGGGGGAACAGCCCCAGCATTTT.

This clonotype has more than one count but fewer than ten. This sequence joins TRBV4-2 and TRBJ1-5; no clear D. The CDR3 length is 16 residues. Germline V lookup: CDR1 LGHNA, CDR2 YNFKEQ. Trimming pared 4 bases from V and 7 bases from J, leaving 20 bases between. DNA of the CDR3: TGTGCCAGCAGCCCTGAAGAGGGAGGTTTGGGGCAGCCCCAGCATTTT. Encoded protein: CASSPEEGGLGQPQHF.

Here the CDR3 reads CASRTRGGASPGDTQYF. Written as DNA, the CDR3 is TGCGCCAGCAGAACCCGGGGTGGGGCTAGCCCAGGAGATACGCAGTATTTT. The rearrangement joins TRBV10-2 to TRBJ2-3; D might be TRBD1 or TRBD2, each matching 5 bases. Germline lookup yields CDR1 WSHSY and CDR2 SAAADI. The V gene lost 6 bases and the J gene lost 5 bases, with 24 bases spanning the gap. This CDR3 contains 17 residues.

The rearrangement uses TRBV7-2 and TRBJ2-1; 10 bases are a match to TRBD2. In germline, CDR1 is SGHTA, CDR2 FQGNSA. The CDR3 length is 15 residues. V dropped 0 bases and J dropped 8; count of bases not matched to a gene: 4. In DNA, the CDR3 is TGTGCCAGCAGCTTAGCGGCTAGCGGGAGTCATGAGCAGTTCTTC. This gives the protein CASSLAASGSHEQFF.

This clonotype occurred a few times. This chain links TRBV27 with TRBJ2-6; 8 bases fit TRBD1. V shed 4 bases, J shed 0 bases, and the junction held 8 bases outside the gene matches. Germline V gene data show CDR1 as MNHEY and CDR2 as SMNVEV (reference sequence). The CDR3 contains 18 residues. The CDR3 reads CASSSPGQVDSGANVLTF. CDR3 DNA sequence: TGTGCCAGCAGTTCTCCGGGACAGGTAGACTCTGGGGCCAACGTCCTGACTTTC.

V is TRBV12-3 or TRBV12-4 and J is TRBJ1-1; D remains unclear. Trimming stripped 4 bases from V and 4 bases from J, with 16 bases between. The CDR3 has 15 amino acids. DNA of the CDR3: TGTGCCAGCAGTTCCTTGTCAGGTGTGAGCACTGAAGCTTTCTTT. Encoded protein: CASSSLSGVSTEAFF.

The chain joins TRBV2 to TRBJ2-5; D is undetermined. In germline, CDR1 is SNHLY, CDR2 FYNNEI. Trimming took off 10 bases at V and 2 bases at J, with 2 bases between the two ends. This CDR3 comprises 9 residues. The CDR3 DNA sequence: TGTGCCATTCAAGAGACCCAGTACTTC. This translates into CAIQETQYF.

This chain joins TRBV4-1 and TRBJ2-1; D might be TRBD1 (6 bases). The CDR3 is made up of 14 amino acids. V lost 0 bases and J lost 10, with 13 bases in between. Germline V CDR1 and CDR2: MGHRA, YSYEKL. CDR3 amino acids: CASSQDPGGGEQFF. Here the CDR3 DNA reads TGCGCCAGCAGCCAAGATCCTGGTGGGGGCGAGCAGTTCTTC.

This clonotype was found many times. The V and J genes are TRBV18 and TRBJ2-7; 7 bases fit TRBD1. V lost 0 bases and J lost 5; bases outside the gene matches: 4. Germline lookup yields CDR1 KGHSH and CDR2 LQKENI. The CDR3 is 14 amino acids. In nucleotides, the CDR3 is TGTGCCAGCTCACCACCGACAGGGCCCCACGAGCAGTACTTC. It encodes CASSPPTGPHEQYF.

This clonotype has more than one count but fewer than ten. CDR3 nucleotide sequence: TGCGCCAGCAACGTTCAGGGCGACGGGGAAGAGACCCAGTACTTC. Translated, it gives CASNVQGDGEETQYF. The rearrangement joins TRBV5-1 to TRBJ2-5; the D gene could be TRBD1 or TRBD2 (5 bases each). The germline V gene has CDR1 SGHRS and CDR2 YFSETQ. V lost 6 bases and J 3 bases, leaving 18 bases between the germline ends. The length of the CDR3 is 15 residues.

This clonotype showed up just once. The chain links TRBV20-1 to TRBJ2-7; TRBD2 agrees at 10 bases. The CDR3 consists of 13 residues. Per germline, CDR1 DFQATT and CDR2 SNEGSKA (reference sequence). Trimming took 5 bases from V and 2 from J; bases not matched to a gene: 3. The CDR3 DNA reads TGCAGTGCTGGGACTAGCGAGACCTACGAGCAGTACTTC. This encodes CSAGTSETYEQYF.

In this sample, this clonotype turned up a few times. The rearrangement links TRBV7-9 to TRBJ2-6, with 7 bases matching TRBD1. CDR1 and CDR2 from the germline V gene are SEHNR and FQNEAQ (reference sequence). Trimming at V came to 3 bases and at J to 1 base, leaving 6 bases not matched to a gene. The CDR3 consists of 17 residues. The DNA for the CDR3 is TGTGCCAGCAGCTTCGGGGACAGCTCGTCTGGGGCCAACGTCCTGACTTTC. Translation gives CASSFGDSSSGANVLTF.

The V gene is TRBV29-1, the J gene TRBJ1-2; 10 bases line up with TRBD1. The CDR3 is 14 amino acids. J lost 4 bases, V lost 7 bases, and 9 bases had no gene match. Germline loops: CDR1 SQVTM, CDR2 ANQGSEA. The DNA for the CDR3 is TGCAGCGCCGATGACAGGGGGCGCACCTATGGCTACACCTTC. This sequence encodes CSADDRGRTYGYTF. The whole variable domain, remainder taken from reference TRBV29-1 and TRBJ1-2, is SAVISQKPSRDICQRGTSLTIQCQVDSQVTMMFWYRQQPGQSLTLIATANQGSEATYESGFVIDKFPISRPNLTFSTLTVSNMSPEDSSIYLCSADDRGRTYGYTFGSGTRLTVV.

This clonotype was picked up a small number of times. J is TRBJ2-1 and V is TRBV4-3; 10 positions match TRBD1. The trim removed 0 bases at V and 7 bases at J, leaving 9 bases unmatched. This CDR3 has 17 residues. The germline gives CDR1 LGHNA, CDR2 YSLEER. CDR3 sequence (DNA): TGCGCCAGCAGCCAAGATCGACAGGGGGCGAGTGAGAATGAGCAGTTCTTC. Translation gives CASSQDRQGASENEQFF.

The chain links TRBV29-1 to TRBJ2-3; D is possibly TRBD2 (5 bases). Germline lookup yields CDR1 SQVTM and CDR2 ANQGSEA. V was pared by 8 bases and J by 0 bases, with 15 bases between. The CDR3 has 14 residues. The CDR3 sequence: CSSTVASSTDTQYF. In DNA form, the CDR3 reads TGCAGCTCCACGGTGGCTAGCAGCACAGATACGCAGTATTTT.

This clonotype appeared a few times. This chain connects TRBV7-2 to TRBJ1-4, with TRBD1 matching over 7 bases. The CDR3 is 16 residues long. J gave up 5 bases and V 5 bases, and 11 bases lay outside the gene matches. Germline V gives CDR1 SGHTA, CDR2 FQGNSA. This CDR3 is CASSRRPGQINEKLFF. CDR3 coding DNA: TGTGCCAGCAGCCGACGCCCGGGACAGATCAATGAAAAACTGTTTTTT.

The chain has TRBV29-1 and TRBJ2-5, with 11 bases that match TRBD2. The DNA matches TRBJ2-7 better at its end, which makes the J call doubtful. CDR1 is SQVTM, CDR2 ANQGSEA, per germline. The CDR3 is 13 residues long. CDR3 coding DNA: TGCAGCGTTGTGACTAGCGGGGCGTACGAGCAGTACTTC. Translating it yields CSVVTSGAYEQYF.

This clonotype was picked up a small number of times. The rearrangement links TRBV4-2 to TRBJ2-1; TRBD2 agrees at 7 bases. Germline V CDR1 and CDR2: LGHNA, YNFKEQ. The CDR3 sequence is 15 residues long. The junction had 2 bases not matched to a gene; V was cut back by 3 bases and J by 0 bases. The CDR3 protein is CASSQLADSYNEQFF. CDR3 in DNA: TGTGCCAGCAGCCAGCTAGCGGACTCCTACAATGAGCAGTTCTTC.

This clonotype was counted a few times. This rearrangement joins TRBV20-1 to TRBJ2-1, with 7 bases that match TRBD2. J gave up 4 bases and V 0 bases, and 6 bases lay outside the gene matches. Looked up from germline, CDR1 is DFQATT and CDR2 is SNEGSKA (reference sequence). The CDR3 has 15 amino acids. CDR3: CSAREASGGYNEQFF. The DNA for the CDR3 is TGCAGTGCTAGAGAGGCTAGCGGAGGATACAATGAGCAGTTCTTC.

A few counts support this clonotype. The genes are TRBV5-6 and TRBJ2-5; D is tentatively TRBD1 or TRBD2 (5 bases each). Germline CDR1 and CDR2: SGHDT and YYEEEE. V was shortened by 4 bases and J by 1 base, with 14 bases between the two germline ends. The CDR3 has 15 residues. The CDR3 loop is CASSLTGRTQETQYF. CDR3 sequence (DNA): TGTGCCAGCAGCCTGACGGGACGGACCCAAGAGACCCAGTACTTC.

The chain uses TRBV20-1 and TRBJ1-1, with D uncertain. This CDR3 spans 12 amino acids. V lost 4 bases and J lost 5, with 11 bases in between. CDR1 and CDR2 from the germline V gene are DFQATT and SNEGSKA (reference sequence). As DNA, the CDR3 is TGCAGTGCTAAGCCCGGCGGGACTGAAGCTTTCTTT. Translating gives CSAKPGGTEAFF.

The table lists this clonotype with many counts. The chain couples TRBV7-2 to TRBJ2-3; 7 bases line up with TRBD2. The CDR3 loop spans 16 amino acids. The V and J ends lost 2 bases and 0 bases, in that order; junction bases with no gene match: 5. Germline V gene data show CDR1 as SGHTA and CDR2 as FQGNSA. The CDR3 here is CASSLTGLGSTDTQYF. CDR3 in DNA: TGTGCCAGCAGCTTAACTGGACTAGGTAGCACAGATACGCAGTATTTT.

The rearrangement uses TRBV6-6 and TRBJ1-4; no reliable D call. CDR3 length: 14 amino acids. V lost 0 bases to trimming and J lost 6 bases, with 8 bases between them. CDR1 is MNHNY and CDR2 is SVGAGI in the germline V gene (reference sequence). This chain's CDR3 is CASSYSRVDEKLFF. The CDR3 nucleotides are TGTGCCAGCAGTTACTCCCGGGTGGATGAAAAACTGTTTTTT.